These T cell receptor beta chains were read from a single sample in a study of graft-versus-host responses after intestinal transplantation. Using immunoSEQ multiplex PCR, the repertoire was profiled, and TCRdb retains in-frame clones only, with some absent. The data hold around 110,000 clones, with roughly 86% observed a single time. Their target antigens are unknown. The input for sequencing was unstimulated CD4+ T cells sorted from spleen or lymph node cells, taken before transplant. These receptors all stem from a human donor who was the organ donor for an intestinal transplant. Each CDR3 is given with its conserved first and last residue. D genes are given only for firm matches. Size is omitted from some rows. Given values are once, few, many or a class for expanded clones.

clone_size cdr3_length d_call j_call v_call cdr3_aa cdr3_nt
- 15 TRBD1 TRBJ2-1 TRBV9 CASSPRQGSNNEQFF TGTGCCAGCAGCCCCAGACAGGGCTCCAACAATGAGCAGTTCTTC
few 15 TRBD1 TRBJ1-4 TRBV27 CASSPRTGLNEKLFF TGTGCCAGCAGTCCGCGGACAGGACTTAATGAAAAACTGTTTTTT
- 15 - TRBJ1-5 TRBV6-1 CASSFLGRPNQPQHF TGTGCCAGCAGTTTCTTGGGACGGCCCAATCAGCCCCAGCATTTT
- 21 - TRBJ1-3 TRBV7-6 CASSSTTGTGNRGHSGNTIYF TGTGCCAGCAGCTCAACAACCGGGACGGGAAACAGAGGCCACTCTGGAAACACCATATATTTT
once 15 - TRBJ1-4 TRBV7-9 CASSLAMASLEKLFF TGTGCCAGCAGCTTAGCTATGGCCAGTCTGGAAAAACTGTTTTTT
- 14 TRBD1 TRBJ1-1 TRBV5-1 CASRSTQGPGRAFF TGCGCCAGCAGGAGTACACAGGGGCCCGGACGTGCTTTCTTT
once 14 - TRBJ1-6 TRBV7-2 CASSLGGANSPLHF TGTGCCAGCAGCCTAGGTGGGGCGAATTCACCCCTCCACTTT
- 12 - TRBJ1-3 TRBV27 CASSGRGNTIYF TGTGCCAGCAGCGGCAGAGGAAACACCATATATTTT
- 13 - TRBJ1-2 TRBV19 CASSIRYGNGYTF TGTGCCAGTAGTATTCGGTATGGGAATGGCTACACCTTC
- 12 - TRBJ2-2 TRBV7-2 CASGSYTGELFF TGCGCGAGCGGGTCCTACACCGGGGAGCTGTTTTTT
- 15 - TRBJ2-2 TRBV2 CASSERGPNTGELFF TGTGCCAGCAGTGAAAGAGGGCCGAACACCGGGGAGCTGTTTTTT
- 15 TRBD1 TRBJ2-2 TRBV5-1 CASSYDRAEAGELFF TGCGCCAGTTCCTACGACAGGGCTGAAGCCGGGGAGCTGTTTTTT
- 15 TRBD2 TRBJ2-3 TRBV2 CASISRLAGGDTQYF TGTGCCAGCATCTCCCGACTAGCGGGGGGAGATACGCAGTATTTT
- 15 TRBD1 TRBJ2-3 TRBV6-5 CASSPGQGITDTQYF TGTGCCAGCAGTCCAGGACAGGGAATCACAGATACGCAGTATTTT
- 15 - TRBJ1-2 TRBV7-9 CASSLAVNNHYGYTF TGTGCCAGCAGCTTAGCGGTTAACAACCACTATGGCTACACCTTC
- 18 TRBD2 TRBJ2-7 TRBV4-1 CASSSGTVGTSGGYEQYF TGCGCCAGCAGCTCCGGGACAGTGGGGACTAGCGGGGGTTACGAGCAGTACTTC
- 14 - TRBJ2-7 TRBV7-2 CASSLLAGSYEQYF TGTGCCAGCAGCTTATTAGCCGGCTCCTACGAGCAGTACTTC
- 13 - TRBJ2-2 TRBV6-6 CASSYSFTGELFF TGTGCCAGCAGTTACTCTTTCACCGGGGAGCTGTTTTTT
- 15 TRBD1 TRBJ2-7 TRBV19 CASSSPDRGSYEQYF TGTGCCAGTAGTAGTCCGGACAGGGGGTCCTACGAGCAGTACTTC
- 13 - TRBJ2-3 TRBV30 CAWGPGSTDTQYF TGTGCCTGGGGGCCGGGCAGCACAGATACGCAGTATTTT
- 14 - TRBJ1-1 TRBV5-1 CASSLEYRSGEAFF TGCGCCAGCAGCTTGGAGTATCGGTCAGGAGAAGCTTTCTTT
- 16 TRBD1 TRBJ2-3 TRBV6-6 CASSPGGTGTFSSQYF TGTGCCAGCAGCCCCGGGGGGACAGGGACTTTCAGCTCGCAGTATTTT
- 13 - TRBJ2-7 TRBV21-1 CASPRTSFYEQYF TGTGCCAGCCCCCGGACTAGCTTCTACGAGCAGTACTTC
- 14 - TRBJ2-5 TRBV5-1 CASSLGEAKETQYF TGCGCCAGCAGCTTAGGGGAAGCTAAAGAGACCCAGTACTTC
- 12 - TRBJ1-5 TRBV7-9 CASSLIGEPQHF TGTGCCAGCAGCTTAATCGGGGAGCCCCAGCATTTT
- 16 - TRBJ1-2 TRBV19 CASSTRGQPTNYGYTF TGTGCCAGTAGTACCCGTGGACAGCCAACAAACTATGGCTACACCTTC
- 15 - TRBJ1-2 TRBV7-6 CASSLEFGTGNGYTF TGTGCCAGCAGCTTAGAGTTTGGTACAGGGAATGGCTACACCTTC
- 16 TRBD1 TRBJ1-4 TRBV28 CASSRDRRWGWEKLFF TGTGCCAGCAGCAGGGACAGAAGGTGGGGATGGGAAAAACTGTTTTTT
once 15 TRBD1 TRBJ1-2 TRBV6-5 CASKDRGKKLRGYTF TGTGCCAGCAAGGACAGGGGGAAGAAGTTGAGGGGCTACACCTTC
- 15 - TRBJ1-5 TRBV19 CASSRDGRSLQPQHF TGTGCCAGTAGTCGGGATGGACGGTCTTTGCAGCCCCAGCATTTT
- 15 - TRBJ1-1 TRBV2 CASSEIWGAGTEAFF TGTGCCAGCAGTGAAATATGGGGGGCCGGCACTGAAGCTTTCTTT
- 13 - TRBJ2-7 TRBV7-2 CASSLLISYEQYF TGTGCCAGCAGCCTTCTAATCTCCTACGAGCAGTACTTC
- 14 - TRBJ2-3 TRBV5-1 CASSLVAGTDTQYF TGCGCCAGCAGCTTGGTAGCGGGCACAGATACGCAGTATTTT
- 15 - TRBJ1-5 TRBV18 CAGSPPGGGNQPQHF TGTGCCGGCTCACCACCTGGGGGAGGCAATCAGCCCCAGCATTTT
- 16 - TRBJ2-2 TRBV5-8 CASSSGLGVWTGELFF TGTGCCAGCAGCTCAGGACTGGGGGTTTGGACCGGGGAGCTGTTTTTT
once 15 - TRBJ1-5 TRBV6-6 CASSRTAYSNQPQHF TGTGCCAGCAGTCGAACAGCTTATAGCAATCAGCCCCAGCATTTT
- 14 TRBD1 TRBJ2-5 TRBV6-6 CASSHGQVQETQYF TGTGCCAGCAGCCACGGACAGGTCCAAGAGACCCAGTACTTC
- 18 - TRBJ2-6 TRBV7-2 CASSLTAWASSGANVLTF TGTGCCAGCAGCTTAACGGCTTGGGCGAGCTCTGGGGCCAACGTCCTGACTTTC
- 14 TRBD1 TRBJ2-1 TRBV10-3 CAIRGTGGMDEQFF TGTGCCATCAGGGGGACAGGGGGTATGGATGAGCAGTTCTTC
- 15 TRBD1 TRBJ1-2 TRBV29-1 CSGGQGAIGSGGYTF TGCAGCGGAGGACAGGGGGCGATTGGATCTGGTGGCTACACCTTC
once 17 TRBD2 TRBJ2-1 TRBV15 CATSISGTSGLGHEQFF TGTGCCACCAGCATTTCCGGGACTAGCGGATTGGGCCATGAGCAGTTCTTC
- 16 TRBD2 TRBJ2-5 TRBV5-3 CARSSGLAAYRETQYF TGTGCCAGAAGCTCGGGACTAGCGGCCTACCGGGAGACCCAGTACTTC
- 14 - TRBJ1-5 TRBV11-3 CASSLAGRNQPQHF TGTGCCAGCAGCTTAGCTGGACGAAATCAGCCCCAGCATTTT
- 16 TRBD2 TRBJ2-1 TRBV7-3 CASSLLSSGSYNEQFF TGTGCCAGCAGCTTACTGTCCAGCGGGAGCTACAATGAGCAGTTCTTC
- 16 - TRBJ1-5 TRBV7-2 CASSLVAGTSNQPQHF TGTGCCAGCAGCTTAGTGGCCGGGACTAGCAATCAGCCCCAGCATTTT
- 15 TRBD1 TRBJ2-7 TRBV18 CASSPPGTGGYEQYF TGTGCCAGCTCACCCCCCGGGACAGGGGGGTACGAGCAGTACTTC
once 12 TRBD2 TRBJ2-1 TRBV6-1 CAASGRFNEQFF TGTGCCGCTAGCGGGAGATTCAATGAGCAGTTCTTC
- 14 - TRBJ1-3 TRBV15 CATSRGSGAPTIYF TGTGCCACCAGCCGCGGGAGTGGGGCCCCAACCATATATTTT
- 12 - TRBJ2-3 TRBV9 CASSVVGDTQYF TGTGCCAGCAGCGTAGTTGGAGATACGCAGTATTTT
- 14 - TRBJ2-2 TRBV5-1 CASSPRTATGELFF TGCGCCAGCAGCCCGAGAACGGCTACCGGGGAGCTGTTTTTT
- 11 - TRBJ2-5 TRBV5-1 CASSFEETQYF TGCGCCAGCAGCTTCGAGGAGACCCAGTACTTC
- 15 TRBD1 TRBJ1-4 TRBV5-1 CASSLTGTVNEKLFF TGCGCCAGCAGCTTGACGGGGACAGTGAATGAAAAACTGTTTTTT
- 14 - TRBJ1-2 TRBV5-1 CASSLSDGNYGYTF TGCGCCAGCAGCTTGTCGGACGGTAACTATGGCTACACCTTC
- 15 - TRBJ1-4 TRBV5-4 CASSPDRGPNEKLFF TGTGCCAGCAGCCCGGATAGGGGTCCTAATGAAAAACTGTTTTTT
once 16 TRBD2 TRBJ2-3 TRBV9 CASSVGHSGGTDTQYF TGTGCCAGCAGCGTAGGACACAGCGGGGGCACAGATACGCAGTATTTT
once 14 TRBD2 TRBJ2-7 TRBV5-4 CASTRGGHLGEQYF TGTGCCAGCACGCGGGGAGGGCACCTGGGGGAGCAGTACTTC
once 16 TRBD2 TRBJ2-7 TRBV6-4 CASSDAGTSNHYEQYF TGTGCCAGCAGTGATGCCGGGACTAGTAACCACTACGAGCAGTACTTC